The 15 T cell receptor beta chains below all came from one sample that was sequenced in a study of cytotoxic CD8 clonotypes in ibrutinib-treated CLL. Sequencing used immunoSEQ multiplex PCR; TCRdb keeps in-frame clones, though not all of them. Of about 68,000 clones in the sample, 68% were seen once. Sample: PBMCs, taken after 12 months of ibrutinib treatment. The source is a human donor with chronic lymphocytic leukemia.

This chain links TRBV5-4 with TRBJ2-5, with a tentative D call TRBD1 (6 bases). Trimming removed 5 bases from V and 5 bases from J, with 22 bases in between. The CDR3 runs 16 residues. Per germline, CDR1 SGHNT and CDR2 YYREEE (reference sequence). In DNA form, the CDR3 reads TGTGCCAGCAGTTCCGAGACGACAGGAAGAGGGGAGACCCAGTACTTC. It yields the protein CASSSETTGRGETQYF.

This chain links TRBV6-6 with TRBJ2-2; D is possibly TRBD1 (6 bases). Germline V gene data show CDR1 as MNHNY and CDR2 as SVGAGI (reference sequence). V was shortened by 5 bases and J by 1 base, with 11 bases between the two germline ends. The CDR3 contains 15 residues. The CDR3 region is CASSKSRGNTGELFF. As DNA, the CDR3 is TGTGCCAGCAGTAAATCCAGGGGGAACACCGGGGAGCTGTTTTTT.

The CDR3 DNA is TGTGCCAGCAGTGAGACAGGAGAGACCCAGTACTTC. This gives the protein CASSETGETQYF. This chain uses TRBV2 with TRBJ2-5; perhaps TRBD1 as D (6 bases). Looked up from germline, CDR1 is SNHLY and CDR2 is FYNNEI. The CDR3 is 12 residues long. V lost 3 bases, J lost 4 bases, and 6 bases lay in between.

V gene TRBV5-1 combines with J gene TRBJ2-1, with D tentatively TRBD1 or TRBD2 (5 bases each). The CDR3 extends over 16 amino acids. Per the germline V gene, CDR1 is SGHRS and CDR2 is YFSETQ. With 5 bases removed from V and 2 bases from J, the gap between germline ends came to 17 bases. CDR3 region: CASSFRPGRTYNEQFF. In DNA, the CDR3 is TGCGCCAGCAGTTTTAGACCGGGACGGACCTACAATGAGCAGTTCTTC. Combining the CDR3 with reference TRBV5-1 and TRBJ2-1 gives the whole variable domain KAGVTQTPRYLIKTRGQQVTLSCSPISGHRSVSWYQQTPGQGLQFLFEYFSETQRNKGNFPGRFSGRQFSNSRSEMNVSTLELGDSALYLCASSFRPGRTYNEQFFGPGTRLTVL.

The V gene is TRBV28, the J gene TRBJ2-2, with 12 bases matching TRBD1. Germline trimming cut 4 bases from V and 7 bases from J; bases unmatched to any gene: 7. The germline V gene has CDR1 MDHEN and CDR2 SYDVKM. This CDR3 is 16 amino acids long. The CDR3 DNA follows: TGTGCCAGCAGTTCAGGGGGACAGGGGGCCGTCGGGGAGCTGTTTTTT. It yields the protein CASSSGGQGAVGELFF.

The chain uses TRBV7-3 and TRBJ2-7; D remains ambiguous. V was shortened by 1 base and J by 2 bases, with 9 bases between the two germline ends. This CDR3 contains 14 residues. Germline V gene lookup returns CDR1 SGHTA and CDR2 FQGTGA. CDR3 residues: CASSLIGLPYEQYF. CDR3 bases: TGTGCCAGCAGCTTAATAGGCCTACCCTACGAGCAGTACTTC.

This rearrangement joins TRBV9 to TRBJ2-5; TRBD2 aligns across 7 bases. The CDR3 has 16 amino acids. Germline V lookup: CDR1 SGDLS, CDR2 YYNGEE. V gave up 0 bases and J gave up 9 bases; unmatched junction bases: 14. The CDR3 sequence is CASSVAMTSRAGAQYF. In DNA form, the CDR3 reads TGTGCCAGCAGCGTAGCTATGACTAGCAGGGCTGGGGCCCAGTACTTC.

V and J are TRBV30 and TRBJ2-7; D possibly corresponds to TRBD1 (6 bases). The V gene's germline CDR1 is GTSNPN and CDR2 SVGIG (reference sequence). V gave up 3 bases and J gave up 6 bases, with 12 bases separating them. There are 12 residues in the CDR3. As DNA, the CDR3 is TGTGCCTGGAGCAGGGGCGTTGGCGAGCAGTACTTC. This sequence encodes CAWSRGVGEQYF.

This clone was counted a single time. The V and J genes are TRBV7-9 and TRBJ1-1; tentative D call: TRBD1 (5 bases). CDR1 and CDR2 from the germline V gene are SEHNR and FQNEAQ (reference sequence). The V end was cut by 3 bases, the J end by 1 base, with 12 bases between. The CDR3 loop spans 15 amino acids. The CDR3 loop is CASSLNGAGNTEAFF. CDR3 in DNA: TGTGCCAGCAGCTTGAATGGGGCCGGGAACACTGAAGCTTTCTTT.

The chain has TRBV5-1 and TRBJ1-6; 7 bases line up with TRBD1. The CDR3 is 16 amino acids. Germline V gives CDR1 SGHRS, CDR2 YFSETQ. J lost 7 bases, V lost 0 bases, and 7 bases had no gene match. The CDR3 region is CASSLAGQRWNSPLHF. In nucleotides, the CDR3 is TGCGCCAGCAGCTTGGCGGGACAGCGGTGGAATTCACCCCTCCACTTT. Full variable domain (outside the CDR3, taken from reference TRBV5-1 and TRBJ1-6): KAGVTQTPRYLIKTRGQQVTLSCSPISGHRSVSWYQQTPGQGLQFLFEYFSETQRNKGNFPGRFSGRQFSNSRSEMNVSTLELGDSALYLCASSLAGQRWNSPLHFGNGTRLTVT.

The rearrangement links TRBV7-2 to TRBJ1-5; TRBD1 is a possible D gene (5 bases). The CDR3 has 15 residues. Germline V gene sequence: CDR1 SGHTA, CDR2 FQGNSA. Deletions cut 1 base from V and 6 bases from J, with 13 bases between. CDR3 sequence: CASSLGYAGVQPQHF. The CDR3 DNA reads TGTGCCAGCAGCTTAGGTTATGCGGGGGTTCAGCCCCAGCATTTT. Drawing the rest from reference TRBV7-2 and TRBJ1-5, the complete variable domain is GAGVSQSPSNKVTEKGKDVELRCDPISGHTALYWYRQSLGQGLEFLIYFQGNSAPDKSGLPSDRFSAERTGGSVSTLTIQRTQQEDSAVYLCASSLGYAGVQPQHFGDGTRLSIL.

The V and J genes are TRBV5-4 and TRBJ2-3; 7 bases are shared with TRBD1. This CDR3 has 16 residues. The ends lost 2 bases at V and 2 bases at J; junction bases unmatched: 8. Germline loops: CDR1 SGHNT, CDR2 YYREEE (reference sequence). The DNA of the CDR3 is TGTGCCAGCAGCTTCTATCTTGGACAGGTCACAGATACGCAGTATTTT. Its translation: CASSFYLGQVTDTQYF.

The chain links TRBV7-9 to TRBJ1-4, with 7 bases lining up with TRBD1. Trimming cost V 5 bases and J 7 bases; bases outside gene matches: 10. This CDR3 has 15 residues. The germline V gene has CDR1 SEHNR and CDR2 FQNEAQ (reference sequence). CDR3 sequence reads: CASSPNRGGGEKLFF. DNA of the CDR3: TGTGCCAGCAGCCCGAACAGGGGAGGGGGTGAAAAACTGTTTTTT. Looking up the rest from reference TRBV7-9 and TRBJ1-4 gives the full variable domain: DTGVSQNPRHKITKRGQNVTFRCDPISEHNRLYWYRQTLGQGPEFLTYFQNEAQLEKSRLLSDRFSAERPKGSFSTLEIQRTEQGDSAMYLCASSPNRGGGEKLFFGSGTQLSVL.

CDR3 in amino acids: CASSPRQGSNQPQHF. DNA for the CDR3: TGTGCCAGCAGTCCCCGACAGGGAAGCAATCAGCCCCAGCATTTT. This rearrangement joins TRBV7-2 to TRBJ1-5; 7 bases are shared with TRBD1. Looked up from germline, CDR1 is SGHTA and CDR2 is FQGNSA. The length of the CDR3 is 15 residues. Unmatched junction bases numbered 6, after V lost 6 bases and J lost 1 base.

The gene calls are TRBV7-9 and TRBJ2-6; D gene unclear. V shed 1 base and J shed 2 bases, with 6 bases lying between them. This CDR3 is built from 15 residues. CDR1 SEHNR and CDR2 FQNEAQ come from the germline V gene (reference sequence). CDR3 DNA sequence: TGTGCCAGCAGCTTAGGGCATCCTGGGGCCAACGTCCTGACTTTC. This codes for CASSLGHPGANVLTF.